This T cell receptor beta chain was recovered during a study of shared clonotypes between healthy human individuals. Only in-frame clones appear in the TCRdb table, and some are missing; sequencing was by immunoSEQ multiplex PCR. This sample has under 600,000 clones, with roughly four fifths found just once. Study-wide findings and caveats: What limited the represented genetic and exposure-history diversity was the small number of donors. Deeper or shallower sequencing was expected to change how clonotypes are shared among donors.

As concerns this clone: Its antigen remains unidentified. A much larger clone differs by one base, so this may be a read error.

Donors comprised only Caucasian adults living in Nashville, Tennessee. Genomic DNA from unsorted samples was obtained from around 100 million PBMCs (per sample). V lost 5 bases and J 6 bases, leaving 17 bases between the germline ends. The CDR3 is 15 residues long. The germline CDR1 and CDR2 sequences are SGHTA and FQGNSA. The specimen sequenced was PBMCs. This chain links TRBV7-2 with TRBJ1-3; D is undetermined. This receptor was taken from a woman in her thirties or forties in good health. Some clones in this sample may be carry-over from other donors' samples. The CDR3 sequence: CASSVDSRTENTIYF. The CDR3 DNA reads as TGTGCCAGCAGCGTCGACTCTCGGACTGAAAACACCATATATTTT.